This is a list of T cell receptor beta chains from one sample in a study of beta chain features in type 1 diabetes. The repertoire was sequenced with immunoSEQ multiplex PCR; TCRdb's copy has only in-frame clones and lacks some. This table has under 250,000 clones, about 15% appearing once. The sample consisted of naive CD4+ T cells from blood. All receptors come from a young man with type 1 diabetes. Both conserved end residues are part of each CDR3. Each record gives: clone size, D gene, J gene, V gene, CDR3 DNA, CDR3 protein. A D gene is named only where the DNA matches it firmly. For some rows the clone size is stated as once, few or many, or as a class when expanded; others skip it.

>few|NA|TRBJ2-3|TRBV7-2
TGTGCCAGCAGCTCTGGACAGAGCACAGATACGCAGTATTTT
CASSSGQSTDTQYF
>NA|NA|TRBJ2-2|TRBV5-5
TGTGCCAGCAGCCCCAGGGCTGGGGCCGGGGAGCTGTTTTTT
CASSPRAGAGELFF
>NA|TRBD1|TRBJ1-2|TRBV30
TGTGCCTTACAGGGGACTAACTATGGCTACACCTTC
CALQGTNYGYTF
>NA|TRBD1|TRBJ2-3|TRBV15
TGTGCCACCAGCAGAAACCGACAGGGGAGGTCCGCAGGTACGCAGTATTTT
CATSRNRQGRSAGTQYF
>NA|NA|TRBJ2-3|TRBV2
TGTGCCAGCAGCCCGGGACAACCTACGCAGTATTTT
CASSPGQPTQYF
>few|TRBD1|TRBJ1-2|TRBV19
TGTGCCAGTAGTATCGCGACAGGGGAGGGCTATGGCTACACCTTC
CASSIATGEGYGYTF
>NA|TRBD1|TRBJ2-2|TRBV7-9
TGTGCCAGCAGCCTAATCGGGACAGGGAACACCGGGGAGCTGTTTTTT
CASSLIGTGNTGELFF
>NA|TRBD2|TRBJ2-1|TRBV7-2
TGTGCCAGCAGCTCAGGCGGGTCTAGCGGGACTTATGAGCAGTTCTTC
CASSSGGSSGTYEQFF
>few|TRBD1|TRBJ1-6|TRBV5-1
TGCGCCAGCAGCTACGGGACAGGGCAGCAAGGCTCACCCCTCCACTTT
CASSYGTGQQGSPLHF
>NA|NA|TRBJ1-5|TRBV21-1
TGTGCCAGCAGCAAAATTGAGGCCAATCAGCCCCAGCATTTT
CASSKIEANQPQHF
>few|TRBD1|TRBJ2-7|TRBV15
TGTGCCACCAGCCCCCGGACAGGGTCCTACGAGCAGTACTTC
CATSPRTGSYEQYF
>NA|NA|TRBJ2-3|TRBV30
TGTGCCTGGAGTGTGGCCACAGATACGCAGTATTTT
CAWSVATDTQYF
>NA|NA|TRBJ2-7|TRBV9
TGTGCCAGCAGCGGGGGGCCCCCCTACGAGCAGTACTTC
CASSGGPPYEQYF
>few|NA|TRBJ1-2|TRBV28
TGTGCCAGCAGTTTGGACAGCAACTATGGCTACACCTTC
CASSLDSNYGYTF
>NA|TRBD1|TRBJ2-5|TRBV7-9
TGTGCCAGCAGCTTAGGGGACAGGGGAGGCCAAGAGACCCAGTACTTC
CASSLGDRGGQETQYF
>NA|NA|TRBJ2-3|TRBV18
TGTGCCAGCTCACCAGAGCGGGTCACAGATACGCAGTATTTT
CASSPERVTDTQYF
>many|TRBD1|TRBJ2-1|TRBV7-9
TGTGCCAGCAGTCGGGACAGGGAGGAGGATGAGCAGTTCTTC
CASSRDREEDEQFF
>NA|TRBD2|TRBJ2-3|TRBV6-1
TGTGCCAGCAGTGAAGCCCTAGCGGGGGCAGATACGCAGTATTTT
CASSEALAGADTQYF
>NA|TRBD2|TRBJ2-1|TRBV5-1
TGCGCAAATAGCGGGGGTTCCTACAATGAGCAGTTCTTC
CANSGGSYNEQFF
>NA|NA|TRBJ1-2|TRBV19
TGTGCCAGTATGACGGGTAACTATGGCTACACCTTC
CASMTGNYGYTF
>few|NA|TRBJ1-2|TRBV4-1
TGCGCCAGCTCCTCAGGGGAGTATGGCTACACCTTC
CASSSGEYGYTF
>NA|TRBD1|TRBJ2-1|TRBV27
TGTGCCAGCAGGGGGGACAGGGGTTATGAGCAGTTCTTC
CASRGDRGYEQFF
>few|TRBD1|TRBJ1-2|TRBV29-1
TGCAGCGTTGCCCCACCGGGACAGGGGCGTTATGGCTACACCTTC
CSVAPPGQGRYGYTF
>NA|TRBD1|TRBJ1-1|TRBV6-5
TGTGCCAGCAGTTCCTCCGACAGGGGTAACACTGAAGCTTTCTTT
CASSSSDRGNTEAFF
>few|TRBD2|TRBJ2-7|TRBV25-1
TGTGCCAGCAGTGAACTGGGGACTAGCGGGATCCACGAGCAGTACTTC
CASSELGTSGIHEQYF